These T cell receptor beta chains were read from a single sample in a study of a mutant IDH1 vaccine in newly diagnosed glioma. Using immunoSEQ multiplex PCR, the repertoire was profiled, and TCRdb retains in-frame clones only, with some absent. Of about 30,000 clones detected, approximately 83% appear once; the ten largest clones hold approximately 22%. For these TCRs, the target antigens are not known. Sequenced material: PBMCs, taken from a glioma patient whose treatment included an IDH1 peptide vaccine. The receptors were sampled from a man aged 25-40 years with glioma. CDR3s include the opening cysteine and the closing phenylalanine or tryptophan. The D gene is left open where the match is weak. Clone size is shown for a subset of rows, as once, few, many or a class of expanded clone.

abundance,d_gene,j_gene,v_gene,CDR3nt,CDR3aa
NA,NA,TRBJ2-7,TRBV6-5,TGTGCCAGCAGTTACTCGTCCACTCACAGTCCCTACGAGCAGTACTTC,CASSYSSTHSPYEQYF
NA,TRBD1,TRBJ1-4,TRBV2,TGTGCCAGCAGAAGGGACAGGGGGTTAACTAATGAAAAACTGTTTTTT,CASRRDRGLTNEKLFF
NA,NA,TRBJ2-7,TRBV19,TGTGCCAGTAGTATAGGCCAGTGGGACGAGCAGTACTTC,CASSIGQWDEQYF
NA,TRBD1,TRBJ2-2,TRBV19,TGTGCCAGTAGTCGGGACAGGACGAACACCGGGGAGCTGTTTTTT,CASSRDRTNTGELFF
once,TRBD1,TRBJ1-1,TRBV28,TGTGCCAGCAGTTTGGGACAGACGGGGACTGAAGCTTTCTTT,CASSLGQTGTEAFF
NA,NA,TRBJ2-7,TRBV28,TGTGCCAGCAGTTCTCGGCCTCGAGCGGACTACGAGCAGTACTTC,CASSSRPRADYEQYF
few,TRBD1,TRBJ1-4,TRBV7-9,TGTGCCAGCAGACGCCGACAGGGAAAAGAAAAACTGTTTTTT,CASRRRQGKEKLFF
NA,NA,TRBJ1-2,TRBV19,TGTGCCAGTAGGGGCAGGGCCAGGGAGTATGGCTACACCTTC,CASRGRAREYGYTF
NA,NA,TRBJ1-1,TRBV20-1,TGCAGTGCTAGAGACACTGAAGCTTTCTTT,CSARDTEAFF
NA,NA,TRBJ2-7,TRBV11-3,TGTGCCAGCAGCTTAGGTATGGCCCTACAAGTGCCGAGGGAGCAGTACTTC,CASSLGMALQVPREQYF
NA,NA,TRBJ1-3,TRBV6-1,TGTGCCAGCAGTGGTGGAACAGCTGGAAACACCATATATTTT,CASSGGTAGNTIYF
once,NA,TRBJ1-5,TRBV18,TGTGCCAGCTCCCCCCCGGGGCAGCCCCAGCATTTT,CASSPPGQPQHF
NA,NA,TRBJ1-1,TRBV5-1,TGCGCCAGCAGCTTGTTTACGAACACTGAAGCTTTCTTT,CASSLFTNTEAFF
NA,TRBD1,TRBJ1-2,TRBV2,TGTGCCAGCAGTTCCCGGACAGGGCTTTATGGCTACACCTTC,CASSSRTGLYGYTF
NA,NA,TRBJ2-7,TRBV19,TGTGCCAGTAGTAGGCGGGCGCAGGAGATTGACGAGCAGTACTTC,CASSRRAQEIDEQYF
NA,NA,TRBJ2-6,TRBV9,TGTGCCAGCAGCGGAGTCTCCTCTGGGGCCAACGTCCTGACTTTC,CASSGVSSGANVLTF
few,NA,TRBJ2-2,TRBV14,TGTGCCAGCAGCCTCCAGGCTCTTTCGGGCGGGGAGCTGTTTTTT,CASSLQALSGGELFF
once,TRBD2,TRBJ2-7,TRBV7-2,TGTGCCAGCAGCTTCAGCGGGGGGGCGTGGGAGCAGTACTTC,CASSFSGGAWEQYF
NA,NA,TRBJ1-6,TRBV7-8,TGTGCCAGCAGCTCGGACGGGAATTCACCCCTCCACTTT,CASSSDGNSPLHF
NA,NA,TRBJ1-4,TRBV7-8,TGTGCCAGCAGCACAAGCAGCCAGGGTTCTGAAAAACTGTTTTTT,CASSTSSQGSEKLFF
NA,TRBD1,TRBJ1-1,TRBV5-6,TGTGCCAGCAGCTCCACGGGCCCGGACAGGGTCACTGAAGCTTTCTTT,CASSSTGPDRVTEAFF
once,NA,TRBJ1-1,TRBV5-4,TGTGCCAGCAGCTCGAGCGGGGGAGGAGGCACTGAAGCTTTCTTT,CASSSSGGGGTEAFF
NA,NA,TRBJ2-7,TRBV13,TGTGCCAGCAGCGAGAGCGGGCCAAGATCCTACGAGCAGTACTTC,CASSESGPRSYEQYF
NA,NA,TRBJ1-6,TRBV4-3,TGCGCCAGCAGCTCCCACGGACAGCGTAATTCACCCCTCCACTTT,CASSSHGQRNSPLHF
medium-sized,NA,TRBJ2-7,TRBV18,TGTGCCAGCTCACCACAACAGGGCTACTACGAGCAGTACTTC,CASSPQQGYYEQYF
NA,TRBD2,TRBJ2-2,TRBV2,TGTGCCAGCAGTTTAAGCGGGGGGCTGGCCGGGGAGCTGTTTTTT,CASSLSGGLAGELFF
NA,NA,TRBJ2-2,TRBV11-1,TGTGCCAGCAGCGTACTCCTGGAGGGGCCGAACACCGGGGAGCTGTTTTTT,CASSVLLEGPNTGELFF
NA,TRBD1,TRBJ2-5,TRBV6-5,TGTGCCAGCGGAGGGACAGGGCTGACAGAGACCCAGTACTTC,CASGGTGLTETQYF
NA,NA,TRBJ1-2,TRBV18,TGTGCCAGCTCACCACCCGTTGAAAGTGACTATGGCTACACCTTC,CASSPPVESDYGYTF
NA,TRBD2,TRBJ2-7,TRBV10-3,TGTGCCATCAGTGGGGGACTAGCGATCGAGCAGTACTTC,CAISGGLAIEQYF
once,NA,TRBJ2-5,TRBV25-1,TGTGCCAGCAGTCCCGGTACATCGAGGTCGGAGACCCAGTACTTC,CASSPGTSRSETQYF
NA,NA,TRBJ2-3,TRBV5-6,TGTGCCAGCAGCTTGCGGGGGTTTCTCACAGATACGCAGTATTTT,CASSLRGFLTDTQYF
NA,NA,TRBJ2-1,TRBV5-1,TGCGCCAGCAGCTACACTAGTGATAATGAGCAGTTCTTC,CASSYTSDNEQFF
NA,NA,TRBJ1-2,TRBV7-8,TGTGCCAGCAGCCGCACAGGGTTAAATGGCTACACCTTC,CASSRTGLNGYTF
NA,NA,TRBJ2-4,TRBV5-6,TGTGCCAGCAGCCCCCCGAGCAGGAATTTAGCCAAAAACATTCAGTACTTC,CASSPPSRNLAKNIQYF
NA,NA,TRBJ1-3,TRBV5-1,TGCGCCAGCAGCTTGGAGGCGGCCGGCCTAGACACCATATATTTT,CASSLEAAGLDTIYF
NA,NA,TRBJ2-2,TRBV29-1,TGCAGCGCCCTAGGCGGTACCGGGGAGCTGTTTTTT,CSALGGTGELFF